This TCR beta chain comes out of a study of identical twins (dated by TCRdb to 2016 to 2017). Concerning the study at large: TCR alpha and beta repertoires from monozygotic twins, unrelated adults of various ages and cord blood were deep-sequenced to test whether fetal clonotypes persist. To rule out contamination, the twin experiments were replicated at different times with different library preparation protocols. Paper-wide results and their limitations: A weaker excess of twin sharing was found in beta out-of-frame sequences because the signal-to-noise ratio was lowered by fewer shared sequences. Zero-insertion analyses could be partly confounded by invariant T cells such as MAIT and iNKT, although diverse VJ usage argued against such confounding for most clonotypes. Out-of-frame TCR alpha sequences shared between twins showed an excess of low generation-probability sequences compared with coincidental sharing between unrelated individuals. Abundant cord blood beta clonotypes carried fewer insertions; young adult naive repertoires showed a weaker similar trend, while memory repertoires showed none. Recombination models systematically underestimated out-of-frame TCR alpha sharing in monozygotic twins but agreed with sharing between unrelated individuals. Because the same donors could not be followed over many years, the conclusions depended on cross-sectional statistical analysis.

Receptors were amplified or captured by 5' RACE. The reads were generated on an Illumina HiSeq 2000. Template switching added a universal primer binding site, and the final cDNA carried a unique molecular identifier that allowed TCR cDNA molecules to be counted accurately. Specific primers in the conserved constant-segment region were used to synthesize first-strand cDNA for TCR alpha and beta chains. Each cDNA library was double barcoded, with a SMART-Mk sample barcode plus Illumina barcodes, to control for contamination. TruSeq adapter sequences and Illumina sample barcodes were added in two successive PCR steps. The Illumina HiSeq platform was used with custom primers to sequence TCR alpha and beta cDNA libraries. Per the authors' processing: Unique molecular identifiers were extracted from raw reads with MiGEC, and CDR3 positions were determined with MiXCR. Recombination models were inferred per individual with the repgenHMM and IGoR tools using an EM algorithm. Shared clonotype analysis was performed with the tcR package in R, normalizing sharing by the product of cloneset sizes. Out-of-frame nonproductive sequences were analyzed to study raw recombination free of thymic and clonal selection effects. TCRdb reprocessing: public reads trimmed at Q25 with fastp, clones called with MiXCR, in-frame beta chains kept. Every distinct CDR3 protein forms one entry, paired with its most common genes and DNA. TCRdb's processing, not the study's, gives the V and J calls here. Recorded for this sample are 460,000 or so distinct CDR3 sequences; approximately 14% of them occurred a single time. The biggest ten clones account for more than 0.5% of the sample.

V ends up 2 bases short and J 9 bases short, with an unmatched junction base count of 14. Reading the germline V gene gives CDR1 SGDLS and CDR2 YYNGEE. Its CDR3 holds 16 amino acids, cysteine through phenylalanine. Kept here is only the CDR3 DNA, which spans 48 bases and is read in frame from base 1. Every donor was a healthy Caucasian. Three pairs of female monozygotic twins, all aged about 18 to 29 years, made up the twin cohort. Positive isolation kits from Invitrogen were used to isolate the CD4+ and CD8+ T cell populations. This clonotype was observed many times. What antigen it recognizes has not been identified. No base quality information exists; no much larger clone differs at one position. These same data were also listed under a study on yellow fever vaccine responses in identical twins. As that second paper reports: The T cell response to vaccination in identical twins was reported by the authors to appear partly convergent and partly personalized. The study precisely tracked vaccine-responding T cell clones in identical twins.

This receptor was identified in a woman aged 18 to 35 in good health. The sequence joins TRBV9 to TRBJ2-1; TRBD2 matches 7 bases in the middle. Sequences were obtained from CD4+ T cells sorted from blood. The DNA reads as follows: TGTGCCAGCAGCGTCGGGACTACAAACACGGGAGGTGAGCAGTTCTTC. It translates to CASSVGTTNTGGEQFF.